Sequencing of this T cell receptor beta chain was carried out in a study of blood T cell repertoires in COVID-19. Study summary: Sample material is recorded as cDNA or gDNA derived from T cells, B-cell-depleted T cells, or PBMCs.

The CDR3 covers 14 residues. Germline CDR1 is LNHNV and CDR2 is YYDKDF (reference sequence). V shed 0 bases and J shed 8 bases, with 11 bases lying between them. The repertoire was sequenced with immunoSEQ multiplex PCR; TCRdb's copy has only in-frame clones and lacks some. The sample has 150,000 or so clones; around nine tenths are singletons. The chain is built from TRBV15 and TRBJ2-1; tentatively, D is TRBD2 (6 bases). The sequenced material came from peripheral blood. The TCR originated in a woman aged 60-70 years with acute or convalescent COVID-19. CDR3 nucleotide sequence: TGTGCCACCAGCAGAGATGTGACTAGTTATGAGCAGTTCTTC. Residues: CATSRDVTSYEQFF.